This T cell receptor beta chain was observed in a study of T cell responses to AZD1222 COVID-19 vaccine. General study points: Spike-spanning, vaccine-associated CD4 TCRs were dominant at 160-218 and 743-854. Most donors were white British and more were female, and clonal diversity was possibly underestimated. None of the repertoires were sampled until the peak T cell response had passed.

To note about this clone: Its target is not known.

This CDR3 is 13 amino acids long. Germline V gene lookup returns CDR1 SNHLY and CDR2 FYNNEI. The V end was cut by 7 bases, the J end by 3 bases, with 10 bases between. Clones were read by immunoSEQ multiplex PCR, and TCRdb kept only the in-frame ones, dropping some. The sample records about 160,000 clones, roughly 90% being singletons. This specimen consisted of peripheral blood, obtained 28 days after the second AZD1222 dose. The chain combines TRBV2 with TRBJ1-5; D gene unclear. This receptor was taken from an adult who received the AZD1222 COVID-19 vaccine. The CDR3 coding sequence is TGTGCCAGCAAGGCCGAAATCAATCAGCCCCAGCATTTT. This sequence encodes CASKAEINQPQHF.